A selection of T cell receptor beta chains follows, all from one sample in a study of PD-1 blockade in classical Hodgkin lymphoma. The repertoire was sequenced with immunoSEQ multiplex PCR; TCRdb's copy has only in-frame clones and lacks some. In the table there are under 65,000 clones, over 75% of which are singletons. Sequencing was performed on peripheral blood mononuclear cells (PBMCs), taken at baseline. These receptors originate from a human donor with classical Hodgkin lymphoma. Both conserved end residues are part of each CDR3. The D gene is left open where the match is weak. Clone size, where shown, is once, few, many, or a class for clones that have expanded.

TGTGCCAGCAGTGAATTGGATGGTGAGCAGTTCTTC CASSELDGEQFF . TRBJ2-1 . TRBV25-1
TGTGCCAGCAGCTTGGATAGGCTTACGCAGTATTTT CASSLDRLTQYF . TRBJ2-3 . TRBV5-6
TGTGCCAGCAGTTCGTCTGACTTTGGATACAATGAGCAGTTCTTC CASSSSDFGYNEQFF . TRBJ2-1 . TRBV6-5
TGTGCCAGCAGTGGTACCGGACTGAACACTGAAGCTTTCTTT CASSGTGLNTEAFF . TRBJ1-1 . TRBV25-1
TGTGCCAGCATCCCCCCGGGACTAGAAGGCGGGGAGCTGTTTTTT CASIPPGLEGGELFF . TRBJ2-2 TRBD2 TRBV7-8
TGTGCCAGCAGCTTTTTTGAGACAGGGGGCAGCAATCAGCCCCAGCATTTT CASSFFETGGSNQPQHF once TRBJ1-5 TRBD1 TRBV5-6
TGCGCCAGCAGCCATTCGTTCGAGCAGTTCTTC CASSHSFEQFF . TRBJ2-1 . TRBV4-1
TGTGCCAGTAGTATTAATGATCCTGGGGGCTACGAGCAGTACTTC CASSINDPGGYEQYF once TRBJ2-7 . TRBV19
TGTGCCAGCAGCGCCTACAGGGGGCACTTGGATGGCTACACCTTC CASSAYRGHLDGYTF . TRBJ1-2 TRBD1 TRBV5-8
TGTGCCATCAGCTCTAGCGGGGGAGACAATGAGCAGTTCTTC CAISSSGGDNEQFF . TRBJ2-1 TRBD2 TRBV10-3
TGTGCCAGCAGCTTAGGCCAAGTCTACGAGCAGTACTTC CASSLGQVYEQYF . TRBJ2-7 . TRBV11-2
TGTGCCAGCTGTGTCAGGTGGCGAACCCCGCGGGGAATAACCTACGAGCAGTACTTC CASCVRWRTPRGITYEQYF once TRBJ2-7 . TRBV28
TGTGCCAGTGAAGGTATCTACGAGCAGTACTTC CASEGIYEQYF . TRBJ2-7 . TRBV6-1
TGTGCCAGCAGCCAAGGACAGTTGCATGGCTACACCTTC CASSQGQLHGYTF . TRBJ1-2 . TRBV7-9
TGTGCCAGCAGCCAAACATTCCACGGGTCTGAAGCTTTCTTT CASSQTFHGSEAFF . TRBJ1-1 . TRBV2
TGTGCCAGCAGTGAGGGCGGGGGGGAACGGGAGCAGTTCTTC CASSEGGGEREQFF . TRBJ2-1 TRBD2 TRBV4-2
TGTGCCATCAGGGGAAGCTCCTACAATGAGCAGTTCTTC CAIRGSSYNEQFF . TRBJ2-1 . TRBV10-3
TGTGCCAGCAGCCAGGGGCCCGGTGGCAATGAGCAGTTCTTC CASSQGPGGNEQFF . TRBJ2-1 . TRBV4-2
TGTGCCAGCAGCCAAGTCGTCGGGACAGGGGTTGACGAGCAGTACTTC CASSQVVGTGVDEQYF . TRBJ2-7 TRBD1 TRBV4-2
TGTGCCAGCAGCCTTCCCGGGCTCCAGGGGGCCGGGGAGCTGTTTTTT CASSLPGLQGAGELFF . TRBJ2-2 TRBD1 TRBV5-4
TGTGCCAGCAGTACAACAGGGTTCACTGAAGCTTTCTTT CASSTTGFTEAFF once TRBJ1-1 . TRBV14
TGTGCCAGCAGCCAGGGTAGGGATGAGCAGTTCTTC CASSQGRDEQFF . TRBJ2-1 . TRBV14
TGTGCCAGTCGGGAGGGGATGAACACTGAAGCTTTCTTT CASREGMNTEAFF . TRBJ1-1 . TRBV28
TGTGCCAGCAGCGTAGCCGGAAACACAGATACGCAGTATTTT CASSVAGNTDTQYF . TRBJ2-3 . TRBV9
TGTGCCAGCAGCTCGGGCAGACTTCCGCCCCAGCATTTT CASSSGRLPPQHF . TRBJ1-5 . TRBV7-8
TGTGCCAGCAGTGCCCTTGAGACTAGTAGAGATGAGCAGTTCTTC CASSALETSRDEQFF . TRBJ2-1 . TRBV28
TGTGCCAGCAGTGAGCGGGGAATGAACACTGAAGCTTTCTTT CASSERGMNTEAFF once TRBJ1-1 . TRBV6-1
TGTGCCAGCAGCCGACAGAACACCGGGGAGCTGTTTTTT CASSRQNTGELFF . TRBJ2-2 . TRBV7-9
TGTGCCAGCAGCTTAGGGTCCCCGAGGGGCGAACCCCTCCACTTT CASSLGSPRGEPLHF once TRBJ1-6 . TRBV7-6
TGCGCCAGCAGCTTGTCCCCTGATCTGGGGGGGGACACTGAAGCTTTCTTT CASSLSPDLGGDTEAFF . TRBJ1-1 . TRBV5-1
TGTGCCAGCAGTGAACTAGGGGCTGGCACCGGGGAGCTGTTTTTT CASSELGAGTGELFF . TRBJ2-2 . TRBV25-1
TGTGCCAGCAGCTGGGGTACGGGACTAGCGGGGGGGCCCGCAGATACGCAGTATTTT CASSWGTGLAGGPADTQYF . TRBJ2-3 TRBD2 TRBV7-6
TGTGCCGGGACAGACTACACAGATACGCAGTATTTT CAGTDYTDTQYF . TRBJ2-3 TRBD1 TRBV30
TGTGCCAGCAGCCCGAACATAGGACAGCAGAATGAAAAACTGTTTTTT CASSPNIGQQNEKLFF . TRBJ1-4 . TRBV7-6
TGTGCCAGCAGCCTGGACACTCTGACCACTGAAGCTTTCTTT CASSLDTLTTEAFF . TRBJ1-1 . TRBV2
TGCAGCGTCCCGGGACACGGCTTAGCCATCACCCAAGCTTTCTTT CSVPGHGLAITQAFF . TRBJ1-1 . TRBV29-1
TGTGCCATCCGGGGCCTGTCGAACACTGAAGCTTTCTTT CAIRGLSNTEAFF once TRBJ1-1 . TRBV6-5
TGCGCCAGCAGTCGACCGCCCGGACAGAGCTCCTACGAGCAGTACTTC CASSRPPGQSSYEQYF . TRBJ2-7 . TRBV23-1
TGCGCCAGCAGCCAATCGGACAGCTACTATGGCTACACCTTC CASSQSDSYYGYTF . TRBJ1-2 . TRBV4-1
TGTGCCAGCAGTGAAGGTATCCTACAGCCCCAGCATTTT CASSEGILQPQHF few TRBJ1-5 . TRBV2
TGTGCCAGCAGCACGAAGATGAACACTGAAGCTTTCTTT CASSTKMNTEAFF once TRBJ1-1 . TRBV5-5
TGTGCCAGCTCCCCGCACACTGAAGCTTTCTTT CASSPHTEAFF . TRBJ1-1 . TRBV18
TGCGCCAGCAGCCGTCGGTGGGGGGAAGAGACCCAGTACTTC CASSRRWGEETQYF . TRBJ2-5 . TRBV5-1
TGCGCCAGTATGCTAGCGGGGGGGAGAAGCTCCTACAATGAGCAGTTCTTC CASMLAGGRSSYNEQFF . TRBJ2-1 TRBD2 TRBV5-1
TGTGCCAGCAGCTTTGGGGGACTAGCGGGGTGGGAGCAGTACTTC CASSFGGLAGWEQYF . TRBJ2-7 TRBD2 TRBV11-2
TGTGCCAGCAGCAAAACAGGGTGGAGCACCGGGGAGCTGTTTTTT CASSKTGWSTGELFF . TRBJ2-2 . TRBV7-6
TGTGCCAGCAGTGGGGGACAGGGAGGAAATTTT CASSGGQGGNF . TRBJ2-3 TRBD1 TRBV6-5
TGTGCCTGGAGTGGGCCTGGTATTACCTACGAGCAGTACTTC CAWSGPGITYEQYF . TRBJ2-7 . TRBV30
TGTGCCAGCAGCTTGGCGTCCAGGGGAATGAACACTGAAGCTTTCTTT CASSLASRGMNTEAFF . TRBJ1-1 . TRBV5-4
TGTGCATGTGGACGAAACTGGGACAGTAATTCACCCCTCCACTTT CACGRNWDSNSPLHF . TRBJ1-6 TRBD1 TRBV19
TGTGCCAGCAGCACCCAACTAGCGGGGGCCTACGAGCAGTACTTC CASSTQLAGAYEQYF . TRBJ2-7 TRBD2 TRBV5-4
TGTGCCAGCAGCTTCCGATTGGGGCCAGGCACAGATACGCAGTATTTT CASSFRLGPGTDTQYF . TRBJ2-3 . TRBV5-6
TGTGCCAGCAAGAAGTCGGACTTTTCCTATGGCTACACCTTC CASKKSDFSYGYTF . TRBJ1-2 . TRBV6-5
TGCGCCAGCAGCCAAGGTGGAGGGGGCGTCTCTGGGGCCAACGTCCTGACTTTC CASSQGGGGVSGANVLTF . TRBJ2-6 . TRBV4-1
TGTGCCAGCAGCCAAGTAGCAGGGAGGAATAACTATGGCTACACCTTC CASSQVAGRNNYGYTF . TRBJ1-2 . TRBV14